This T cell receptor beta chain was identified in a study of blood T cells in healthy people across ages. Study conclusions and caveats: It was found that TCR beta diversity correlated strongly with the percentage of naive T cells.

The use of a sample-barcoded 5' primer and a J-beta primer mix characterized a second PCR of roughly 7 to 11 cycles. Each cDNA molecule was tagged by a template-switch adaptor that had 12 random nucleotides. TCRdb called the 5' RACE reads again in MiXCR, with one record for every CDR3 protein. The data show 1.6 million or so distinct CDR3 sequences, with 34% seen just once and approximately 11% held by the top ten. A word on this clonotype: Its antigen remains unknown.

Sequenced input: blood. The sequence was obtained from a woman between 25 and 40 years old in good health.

CDR3 nucleotides: TGTGCCACCAGCAGAGAGACATGGAGGCAGAACAATCAGCCCCAGCATTTT. Translating it yields CATSRETWRQNNQPQHF. The chain employs TRBV15 and TRBJ1-5; D remains unclear. The CDR3 has 17 residues. Looked up from germline, CDR1 is LNHNV and CDR2 is YYDKDF (reference sequence). Trimming stripped 0 bases from V and 3 bases from J, with 15 bases between. The complete variable domain, with remaining parts taken from reference TRBV15 and TRBJ1-5, reads DAMVIQNPRYQVTQFGKPVTLSCSQTLNHNVMYWYQQKSSQAPKLLFHYYDKDFNNEADTPDNFQSRRPNTSFCFLDIRSPGLGDTAMYLCATSRETWRQNNQPQHFGDGTRLSIL.